The subject of this entry is one TCR beta chain. This clonotype was seen more than once but under ten times. Its antigen remains undetermined. No base qualities exist here, and no much larger clone lies one base off it. This record belongs to a study of T-cell reconstitution after alpha-beta-depleted transplantation in children (dated by TCRdb to about 2016). At the level of the whole study: Using TCR repertoire profiling, the study followed T-cell immune reconstitution in a quantitative way in children after TCRalphabeta/CD19-depleted allogeneic hematopoietic cell transplantation.

The germline V gene encodes CDR1 LNHNV and CDR2 YYDKDF (reference sequence). Deletion took 5 bases off V and 2 bases off J, with a span of 16 bases between the germline ends. Spanning cysteine to phenylalanine, the CDR3 consists of 16 amino acids. Only the CDR3 region is kept as DNA, spanning 48 bases read in frame from base 1. Library preparation employed PCR. The run used an Illumina HiSeq 2500. Molecular barcoding was employed in the preparation of TCR libraries, with unique molecular identifiers being used to normalize TCRbeta repertoire quantification. TCRdb applied fastp at Q25 and MiXCR to the public reads, then kept only in-frame beta chains. CDR3 protein duplicates are merged, each entry listing the most common genes and DNA. Present in this sample are fewer than 400,000 distinct CDR3 sequences, just over 20% of which were seen just once. Of the sample, 3.5% to 4% falls within the top ten clones.

The TCR comes from a human donor who donated a stem cell graft to a child with acute myeloid leukemia. The V gene is TRBV15 and the J gene is TRBJ2-1; the D gene cannot be resolved beyond TRBD1 or TRBD2, each matching 5 bases. The specimen comprised PBMCs from the stem cell graft donor, sampled from the stem cell graft. The nucleotide sequence reads TGTGCCACCAGCGGGGGATTAGAGCACCCCTACAATGAGCAGTTCTTC. This gives the protein CATSGGLEHPYNEQFF.